A single TCR beta chain is shown here with its context. The sample originates from a study of blood T cell repertoires in COVID-19. V was shortened by 7 bases and J by 1 base, with 8 bases between the two germline ends. The CDR3 covers 12 residues. Germline values: CDR1 SGHRS, CDR2 YFSETQ. Recruitment covered about two dozen US areas and drew participants whose ages spanned roughly 18 to 100 years. Allocation to cohorts depended on clinical history reported by the participants. TCRdb keeps only in-frame clones here, not all; method: immunoSEQ multiplex PCR. This sample has around 360,000 clones, with roughly 84% found just once.

V and J are TRBV5-1 and TRBJ1-1; weak D call: TRBD1 (6 bases). Input material: PBMCs or T cells enriched from blood (not recorded which). The receptor was derived from a woman aged 25 to 45 who had recovered from COVID-19. The CDR3 protein is CASATGNTEAFF. CDR3 in DNA: TGCGCCAGCGCGACAGGGAACACTGAAGCTTTCTTT.